The source of this T cell receptor beta chain is a study of T cell repertoires in cytomegalovirus infection. Background on the study: The public TCR beta signatures pointed to both CMV infection and matching HLA type. Study-wide results and limits: In two of eight donors, the top clonotype was HLA-C-restricted CMV-specific.

TCRdb recomputed calls from the reads with MiXCR, one row per CDR3 protein. The table has hundreds of thousands of distinct CDR3 sequences, approximately 33% seen once. Deletions cut 5 bases from V and 1 base from J, with 15 bases between. Germline V lookup: CDR1 MNHNY, CDR2 SVGAGI (reference sequence). CDR3 length equals 16 residues. Details on this clonotype: As yet, its antigen is unknown.

The sample was PBMCs. This clonotype originated in a human donor in good health (CMV status not recorded). Some clones in this sample may be carry-over from other donors' samples. The rearrangement uses TRBV6-6 and TRBJ1-5; possible D gene TRBD1, 5 bases. The CDR3 loop reads CASSAGKAGSNQPQHF. CDR3 DNA: TGTGCCAGCAGTGCCGGGAAGGCAGGGAGCAATCAGCCCCAGCATTTT.